This is a list of T cell receptor beta chains from one sample in a study of post-analysis software for immune sequencing data. TCRdb reprocessed the PCR reads via MiXCR and lists one record per CDR3 protein. Of over 150,000 distinct CDR3 sequences listed, about 32% are singletons. The sequencing sample was made of blood. The receptors shown here come from a girl aged 10 to 17 with multiple sclerosis. The CDR3 runs from the conserved cysteine through the conserved F or W. Fields, in order: J gene, clone size, D gene, V gene, CDR3 DNA, CDR3 protein. D genes are given only for firm matches. The size entry is marked missing in some rows and otherwise reads once, few, many or a size class.

TRBJ1-2 once . TRBV7-2 TGTGCCAGCAGCTTTTTCAACGGGGGCGGGGAGGATGGCTACACCTTC CASSFFNGGGEDGYTF
TRBJ2-7 many . TRBV7-9 TGTGCCGTTCATGGAGGGGAGAAGTCCTACGAGCAGTACTTC CAVHGGEKSYEQYF
TRBJ1-2 few . TRBV19 TGTGCCAGTAGTATTGAACCTCCGTGGGGCTACACCTTC CASSIEPPWGYTF
TRBJ1-2 few . TRBV7-9 TGTGCCAGCAGCCCCGTAACGCTTAGAGCTAACTATGGCTACACCTTC CASSPVTLRANYGYTF
TRBJ1-1 few . TRBV10-3 TGTGCCATGGATGGGGGCGATAACACTGAAGCTTTCTTT CAMDGGDNTEAFF
TRBJ2-7 many TRBD2 TRBV25-1 TGTGCCAGCAGTGAACGACTAGCGGGAGGGTACGAGCAGTACTTC CASSERLAGGYEQYF
TRBJ1-5 . . TRBV4-2 TGTGCCAGCAGCCTAGAGGAGGGCCCAAGACAGCCCCAGCATTTT CASSLEEGPRQPQHF
TRBJ1-1 . . TRBV27 TGTGCCAGCAGTTCCCTGGACGGGAACACTGAAGCTTTCTTT CASSSLDGNTEAFF
TRBJ1-1 . . TRBV10-1 TGCGCCAGCAGTGAGGAGTCGGGGGGCACTGAAGCTTTCTTT CASSEESGGTEAFF
TRBJ2-5 many TRBD2 TRBV12-3/TRBV12-4 TGTGCCAGCAGTAGCACGGGACTAAGCCAAGAGACCCAGTACTTC CASSSTGLSQETQYF
TRBJ2-3 . TRBD1 TRBV6-5 TGTGCCAGCAGTACCCGGGACAGGGTGGAGTATTTT CASSTRDRVEYF
TRBJ1-4 few . TRBV5-1 TGCGCCAGCAGTGGCGACGGATTCGCAGGGCAAGGACTGTTTTTT CASSGDGFAGQGLFF
TRBJ2-6 many . TRBV4-1 TGCGCCAGCAGCCAACCCTATATTGACAGTCCCCTTTCTGGGGCCAACGTCCTGACTTTC CASSQPYIDSPLSGANVLTF
TRBJ1-1 . . TRBV29-1 TGCAGCGTTGGGCCGAGGGAACTTGGTGCTGAAGCTTTCTTT CSVGPRELGAEAFF
TRBJ2-3 many TRBD1 TRBV7-2 TGTGCCAGCAGCACCCGACAGGGGGGAGATACGCAGTATTTT CASSTRQGGDTQYF
TRBJ2-1 few . TRBV20-1 TGCAGTGCTAGGAAGAGCAATGAGCAGTTCTTC CSARKSNEQFF